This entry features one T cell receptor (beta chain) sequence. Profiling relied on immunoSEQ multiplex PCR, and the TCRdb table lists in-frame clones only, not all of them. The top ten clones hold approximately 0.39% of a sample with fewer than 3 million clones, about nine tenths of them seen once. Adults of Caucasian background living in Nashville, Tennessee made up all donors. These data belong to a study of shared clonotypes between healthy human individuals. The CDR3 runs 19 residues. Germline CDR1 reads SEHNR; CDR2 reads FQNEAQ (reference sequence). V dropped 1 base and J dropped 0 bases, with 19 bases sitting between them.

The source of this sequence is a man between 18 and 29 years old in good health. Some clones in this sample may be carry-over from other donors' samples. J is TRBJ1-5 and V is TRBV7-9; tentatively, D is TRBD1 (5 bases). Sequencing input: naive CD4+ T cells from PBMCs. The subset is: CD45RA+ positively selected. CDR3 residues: CASSLVTLQTEHSNQPQHF. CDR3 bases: TGTGCCAGCAGCTTAGTCACCTTACAGACAGAACATAGCAATCAGCCCCAGCATTTT. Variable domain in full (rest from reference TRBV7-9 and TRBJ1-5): DTGVSQNPRHKITKRGQNVTFRCDPISEHNRLYWYRQTLGQGPEFLTYFQNEAQLEKSRLLSDRFSAERPKGSFSTLEIQRTEQGDSAMYLCASSLVTLQTEHSNQPQHFGDGTRLSIL.